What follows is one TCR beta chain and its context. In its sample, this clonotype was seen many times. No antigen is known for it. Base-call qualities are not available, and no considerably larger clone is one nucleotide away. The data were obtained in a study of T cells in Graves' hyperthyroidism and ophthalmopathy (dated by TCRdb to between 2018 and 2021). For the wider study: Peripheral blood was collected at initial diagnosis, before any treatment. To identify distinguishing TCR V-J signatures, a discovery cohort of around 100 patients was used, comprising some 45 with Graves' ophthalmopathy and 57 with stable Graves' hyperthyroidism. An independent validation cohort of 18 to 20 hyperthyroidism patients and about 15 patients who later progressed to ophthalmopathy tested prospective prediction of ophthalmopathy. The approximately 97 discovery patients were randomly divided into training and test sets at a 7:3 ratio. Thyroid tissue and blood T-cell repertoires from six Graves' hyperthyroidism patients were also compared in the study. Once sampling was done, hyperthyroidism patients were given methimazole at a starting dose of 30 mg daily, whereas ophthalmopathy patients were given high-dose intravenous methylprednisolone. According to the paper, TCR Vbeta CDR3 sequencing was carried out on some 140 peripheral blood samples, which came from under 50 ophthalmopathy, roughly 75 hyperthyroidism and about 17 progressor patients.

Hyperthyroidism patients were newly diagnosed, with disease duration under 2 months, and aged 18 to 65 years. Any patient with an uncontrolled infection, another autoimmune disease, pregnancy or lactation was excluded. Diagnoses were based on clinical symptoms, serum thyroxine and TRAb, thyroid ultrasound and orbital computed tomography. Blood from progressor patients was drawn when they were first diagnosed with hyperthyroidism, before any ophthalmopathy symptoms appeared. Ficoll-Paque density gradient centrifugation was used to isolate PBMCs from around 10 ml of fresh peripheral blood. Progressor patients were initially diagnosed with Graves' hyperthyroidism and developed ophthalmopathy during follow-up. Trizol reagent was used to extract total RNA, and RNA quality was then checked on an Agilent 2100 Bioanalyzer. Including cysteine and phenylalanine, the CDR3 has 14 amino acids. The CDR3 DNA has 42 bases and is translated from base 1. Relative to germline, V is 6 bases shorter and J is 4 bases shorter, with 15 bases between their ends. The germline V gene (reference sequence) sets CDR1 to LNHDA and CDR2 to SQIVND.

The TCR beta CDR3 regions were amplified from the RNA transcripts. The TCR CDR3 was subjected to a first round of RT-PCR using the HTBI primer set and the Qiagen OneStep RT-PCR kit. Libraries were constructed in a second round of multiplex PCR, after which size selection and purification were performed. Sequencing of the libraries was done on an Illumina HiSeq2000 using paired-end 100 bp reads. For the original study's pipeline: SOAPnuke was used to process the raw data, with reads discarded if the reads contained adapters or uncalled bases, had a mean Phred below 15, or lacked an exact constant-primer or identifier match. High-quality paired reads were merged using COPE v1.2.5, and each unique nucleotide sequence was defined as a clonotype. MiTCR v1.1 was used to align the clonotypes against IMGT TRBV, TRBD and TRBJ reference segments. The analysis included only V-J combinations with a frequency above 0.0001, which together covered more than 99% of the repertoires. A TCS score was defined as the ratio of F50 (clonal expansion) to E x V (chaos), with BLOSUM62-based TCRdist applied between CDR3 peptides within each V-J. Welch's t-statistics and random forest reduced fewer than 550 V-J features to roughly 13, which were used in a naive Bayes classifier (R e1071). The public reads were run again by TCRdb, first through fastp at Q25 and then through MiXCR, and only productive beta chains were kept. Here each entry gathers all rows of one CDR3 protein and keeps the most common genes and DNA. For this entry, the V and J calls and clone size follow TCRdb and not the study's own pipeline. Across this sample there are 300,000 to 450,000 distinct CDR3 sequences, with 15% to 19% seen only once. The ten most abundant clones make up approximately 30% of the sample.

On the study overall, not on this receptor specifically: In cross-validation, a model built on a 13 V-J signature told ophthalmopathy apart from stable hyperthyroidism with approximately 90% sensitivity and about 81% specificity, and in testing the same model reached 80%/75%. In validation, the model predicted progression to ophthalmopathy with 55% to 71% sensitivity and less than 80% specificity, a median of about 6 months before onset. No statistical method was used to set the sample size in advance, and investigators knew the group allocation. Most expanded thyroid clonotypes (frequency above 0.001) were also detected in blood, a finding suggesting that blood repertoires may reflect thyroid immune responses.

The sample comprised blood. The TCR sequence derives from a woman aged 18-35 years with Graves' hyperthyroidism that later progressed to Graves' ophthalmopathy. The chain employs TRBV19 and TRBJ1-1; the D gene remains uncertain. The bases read TGTGCCAGTAGGAGGGATAAATGGGGCACTGAAGCTTTCTTT. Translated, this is CASRRDKWGTEAFF.